This entry lists 23 T cell receptor beta chains sequenced from one sample in a study of T cells in narcolepsy (dated by TCRdb to the late 2010s). Libraries were built with the immunoSEQ multiplex PCR assay. TCRdb stores this immuneACCESS table with in-frame sequences only. Part of the clones is absent; in the studies checked, under half of the shortfall reflects unresolved V genes, and no reason is known for the rest. Across this sample there are around 19,000 clones, with around 86% seen only once. The leading ten clones occupy 1.5% to 2% of the sample. Sequencing was carried out using memory (CD45RA-) CD4+ T cells from blood. The cell subset or site label, as the study defines it: memory T cells sorted ex vivo from peripheral blood. Receptor source: a human donor in good health.

This clone was observed a single time. The chain employs TRBV5-1 and TRBJ2-3; 7 nucleotides agree with TRBD1. The CDR3 is 15 residues long. J was trimmed by 3 bases and V by 3 bases; bases with no gene match: 7. Germline CDR1 SGHRS, CDR2 YFSETQ. CDR3 loop: CASSSKGATTDTQYF. In DNA form, the CDR3 reads TGCGCCAGCAGCTCGAAGGGGGCCACGACAGATACGCAGTATTTT.

The rearrangement joins TRBV5-1 to TRBJ2-4; tentatively, D is TRBD2 (5 bases). The CDR3 runs 16 residues. The germline V and J ends were trimmed by 0 bases and 6 bases, with 16 bases remaining between them. Germline V lookup: CDR1 SGHRS, CDR2 YFSETQ. CDR3 loop: CASSLAGNIGGNIQYF. Written as DNA, the CDR3 is TGCGCCAGCAGCTTGGCTGGGAACATAGGAGGAAACATTCAGTACTTC. The full variable domain, its missing parts supplied by reference TRBV5-1 and TRBJ2-4, is KAGVTQTPRYLIKTRGQQVTLSCSPISGHRSVSWYQQTPGQGLQFLFEYFSETQRNKGNFPGRFSGRQFSNSRSEMNVSTLELGDSALYLCASSLAGNIGGNIQYFGAGTRLSVL.

V usage is TRBV11-2 and J usage is TRBJ1-2; no clear D gene. V dropped 1 base and J dropped 7 bases, with 10 bases sitting between them. Germline loops: CDR1 SGHAT, CDR2 FQNNGV. The CDR3 sequence is 13 residues long. CDR3 nucleotide sequence: TGTGCCAGCAGCTTAGGGGTGACGGGTGGCTACACCTTC. It yields the protein CASSLGVTGGYTF.

The chain joins TRBV25-1 to TRBJ1-5; no clear D. The CDR3 is 13 residues long. Germline CDR1 reads MGHDK; CDR2 reads SYGVNS. The V end was cut by 5 bases, the J end by 2 bases, with 7 bases between. CDR3 sequence (DNA): TGTGCCAGCAGTCCATCGGGCAATCAGCCCCAGCATTTT. Translating gives CASSPSGNQPQHF.

The genes are TRBV12-5 and TRBJ1-1; D not resolved. Germline lookup yields CDR1 LGHNT and CDR2 FRNRAP. Trimming pared 1 base from V and 6 bases from J, leaving 12 bases between. CDR3 length: 14 amino acids. CDR3 coding DNA: TGTGCTAGTGGTTTGGACGGACGGGTTTCTGAAGCTTTCTTT. It is translated as CASGLDGRVSEAFF.

The gene calls are TRBV4-3 and TRBJ1-2; 8 nucleotides match TRBD1. V dropped 0 bases and J dropped 5; count of bases not matched to a gene: 11. CDR3 size: 17 residues. CDR1 and CDR2 from the germline V gene are LGHNA and YSLEER. The CDR3 loop reads CASSQDLSNRGFYGYTF. CDR3 in DNA: TGCGCCAGCAGCCAAGATCTTAGTAACAGGGGGTTTTATGGCTACACCTTC.

V usage is TRBV7-2 and J usage is TRBJ2-7; D is undetermined. Germline CDR1 and CDR2: SGHTA and FQGNSA. This CDR3 has 15 amino acids. Trimming pared 2 bases from V and 0 bases from J, leaving 11 bases between. The CDR3 sequence is CASSLRSDPSYEQYF. DNA of the CDR3: TGTGCCAGCAGCTTAAGGAGCGACCCCTCCTACGAGCAGTACTTC.

The rearrangement links TRBV2 to TRBJ2-5; no clear D. The assigned J gene may be wrong: the sequence end matches TRBJ2-7 better. There are 10 residues in the CDR3. The V gene's germline CDR1 is SNHLY and CDR2 FYNNEI. This CDR3 reads CASANYEQYF. The CDR3 DNA reads TGTGCCAGCGCCAACTACGAGCAGTACTTC.

V and J are TRBV15 and TRBJ1-1, with D unclear. CDR3 size: 12 residues. V was cut by 0 bases and J by 4 bases, with 3 bases left in between. Germline V gives CDR1 LNHNV, CDR2 YYDKDF (reference sequence). In DNA form, the CDR3 reads TGTGCCACCAGCAGAGATGGCACTGAAGCTTTCTTT. This encodes CATSRDGTEAFF.

This chain links TRBV2 with TRBJ1-6; D not resolved. The CDR3 spans 15 residues. V was pared by 5 bases and J by 7 bases, with 15 bases between. Per the germline V gene, CDR1 is SNHLY and CDR2 is FYNNEI. CDR3 protein: CASSLTDSRNSPLHF. The CDR3 nucleotides are TGTGCCAGCAGTTTAACCGATAGCCGAAATTCACCCCTCCACTTT. The full variable domain, in which reference TRBV2 and TRBJ1-6 provide the parts outside the CDR3, is EPEVTQTPSHQVTQMGQEVILRCVPISNHLYFYWYRQILGQKVEFLVSFYNNEISEKSEIFDDQFSVERPDGSNFTLKIRSTKLEDSAMYFCASSLTDSRNSPLHFGNGTRLTVT.

The chain has TRBV4-3 and TRBJ2-2; the D is unclear. The CDR3 contains 13 residues. CDR1 and CDR2 (germline): LGHNA, YSLEER. Trimming removed 0 bases from V and 8 bases from J, with 7 bases in between. CDR3 coding DNA: TGCGCCAGCAGCCAAGAGAAACGGGGGGAGCTGTTTTTT. As protein: CASSQEKRGELFF.

V usage is TRBV27 and J usage is TRBJ1-2; D remains unclear. Germline-derived CDR1 and CDR2 are MNHEY and SMNVEV (reference sequence). The CDR3 is made up of 15 amino acids. V lost 3 bases and J 5 bases, leaving 16 bases between the germline ends. In DNA form, the CDR3 reads TGTGCCAGCAGTTTTTTACCCAAAGGGCGATATGGCTACACCTTC. Amino acids: CASSFLPKGRYGYTF.

This chain connects TRBV9 to TRBJ2-7, with 7 bases identical to TRBD1. Per germline, CDR1 SGDLS and CDR2 YYNGEE. V trimming: 3 bases; J trimming: 11 bases; junction bases outside the gene matches: 5. The CDR3 covers 11 residues. CDR3 sequence: CASSAGQDEYF. The CDR3 nucleotides are TGTGCCAGCAGCGCCGGACAGGACGAGTACTTC.

The chain uses TRBV13 and TRBJ2-2, with 7 bases fitting TRBD2. This CDR3 has 16 residues. Germline values: CDR1 PRHDT, CDR2 FYEKMQ (reference sequence). V was pared by 3 bases and J by 1 base, with 5 bases of the junction left unmatched. The CDR3 bases are TGTGCCAGCAGCTTCCGACTAGCAGTGAACACCGGGGAGCTGTTTTTT. As protein: CASSFRLAVNTGELFF.

This clone came up once. V gene TRBV4-3 combines with J gene TRBJ2-7; 10 positions agree with TRBD2. The junction had 7 bases not matched to a gene; V was cut back by 4 bases and J by 4 bases. Germline CDR1 LGHNA, CDR2 YSLEER. CDR3 size: 15 residues. The chain's CDR3 is CASSPSGGARYEQYF. The CDR3 region has the DNA TGCGCCAGCAGCCCAAGCGGGGGGGCTAGGTACGAGCAGTACTTC.

The rearrangement uses TRBV29-1 and TRBJ2-2; 11 bases agree with TRBD2. The CDR3 has 17 residues. After removal of 6 bases from V and 0 bases from J, the junction contained 9 bases not matched to a gene. CDR1 SQVTM and CDR2 ANQGSEA come from the germline V gene. The CDR3 loop is CSVKLRLAGSNTGELFF. CDR3 nucleotides: TGCAGCGTAAAGTTGAGACTAGCGGGGTCGAACACCGGGGAGCTGTTTTTT.

The chain combines TRBV15 with TRBJ1-2, with unresolved D. The CDR3 contains 15 residues. The V gene's germline CDR1 is LNHNV and CDR2 YYDKDF (reference sequence). The germline V and J ends were trimmed by 0 bases and 6 bases, with 14 bases remaining between them. In DNA form, the CDR3 reads TGTGCCACCAGCAGAGATCTTGATTTGTTGGATGGCTACACCTTC. Protein: CATSRDLDLLDGYTF.

The V and J genes are TRBV7-9 and TRBJ2-5; 7 bases align to TRBD1. The better agreement between TRBJ2-7 and the DNA end casts doubt on the J call. This CDR3 is 17 amino acids long. Per the germline V gene, CDR1 is SEHNR and CDR2 is FQNEAQ (reference sequence). CDR3 protein: CASSLVIGTAPSYEQYF. CDR3 nucleotide sequence: TGTGCCAGCAGCTTAGTAATCGGGACAGCGCCCTCCTACGAGCAGTACTTC.

This chain uses TRBV9 with TRBJ2-1; perhaps TRBD1 as D (6 bases). This CDR3 is built from 14 residues. Trimming removed 1 base from V and 5 bases from J, with 10 bases in between. Germline V CDR1 and CDR2: SGDLS, YYNGEE. The CDR3 DNA follows: TGTGCCAGCAGCGTACAGGGGTGGGACAATGAGCAGTTCTTC. Its protein is CASSVQGWDNEQFF.

In its sample, this clone was seen once. The chain uses TRBV5-1 and TRBJ1-3; TRBD1 is a possible D gene (5 bases). The germline CDR1 and CDR2 sequences are SGHRS and YFSETQ. The CDR3 is 16 amino acids. Trimming left V 0 bases short and J 0 bases short, with 10 bases between. The CDR3 nucleotides read TGCGCCAGCAGCTTGGGGGACGGCTACTCTGGAAACACCATATATTTT. Translated, it gives CASSLGDGYSGNTIYF.

This rearrangement joins TRBV7-2 to TRBJ2-7; no clear D. Germline loops: CDR1 SGHTA, CDR2 FQGNSA. V lost 1 base to trimming and J lost 2 bases, with 6 bases between them. The CDR3 has 13 residues. The CDR3: CASSLVGPYEQYF. DNA of the CDR3: TGTGCCAGCAGCTTAGTTGGGCCCTACGAGCAGTACTTC.

The rearrangement uses TRBV6-6 and TRBJ2-2; 8 nucleotides agree with TRBD2. The germline V gene encodes CDR1 MNHNY and CDR2 SVGAGI (reference sequence). J was trimmed by 5 bases and V by 0 bases; bases with no gene match: 5. This CDR3 is built from 16 residues. The CDR3 nucleotides read TGTGCCAGCAGTTACTCACGGGGGGGCTGGACCGGGGAGCTGTTTTTT. Its translation is CASSYSRGGWTGELFF.

V and J are TRBV9 and TRBJ1-6; TRBD1 is a possible D gene (6 bases). CDR3 length: 14 residues. Germline CDR1 and CDR2: SGDLS and YYNGEE. Trimming pared 2 bases from V and 8 bases from J, leaving 11 bases between. The CDR3 is CASSVGGGDSPLHF. As DNA, the CDR3 is TGTGCCAGCAGCGTTGGGGGGGGCGATTCACCCCTCCACTTT.